Listed below are T cell receptor beta chains from one sample, sequenced in a study of blood T cell repertoires in COVID-19. The assay was immunoSEQ multiplex PCR, and TCRdb's table has in-frame clones only and misses some. The sample shows about 190,000 clones, less than 90% of them seen only once. The sequenced sample was peripheral blood. These TCRs come from a human donor in a cohort sampled during active COVID-19. Each CDR3 is given with its conserved first and last residue. Each record gives: V gene, D gene, J gene, clone size, CDR3 protein. A D gene is named only where the DNA matches it firmly. For some rows the clone size is stated as once, few or many, or as a class when expanded; others skip it.

V gene: TRBV11-2
D gene: .
J gene: TRBJ1-3
clone size: .
CDR3 protein: CASSRSPISSGNTIYF

V gene: TRBV18
D gene: TRBD2
J gene: TRBJ2-3
clone size: .
CDR3 protein: CASSPSSGSPDTQYF

V gene: TRBV10-3
D gene: .
J gene: TRBJ1-3
clone size: .
CDR3 protein: CAISSGVAGNTIYF

V gene: TRBV19
D gene: TRBD1
J gene: TRBJ2-2
clone size: .
CDR3 protein: CASSRQPGTGKVANTGELFF

V gene: TRBV6-6
D gene: .
J gene: TRBJ1-6
clone size: once
CDR3 protein: CASSSSGTRFNSPLHF

V gene: TRBV7-6
D gene: TRBD1
J gene: TRBJ2-7
clone size: .
CDR3 protein: CASSLPSTGTGSYEQYF

V gene: TRBV18
D gene: TRBD1
J gene: TRBJ1-4
clone size: .
CDR3 protein: CASSPPVGQGTNEKLFF

V gene: TRBV2
D gene: TRBD1
J gene: TRBJ1-1
clone size: .
CDR3 protein: CASSARQGSAFF

V gene: TRBV6-5
D gene: .
J gene: TRBJ1-6
clone size: .
CDR3 protein: CASNRGGDSPLHF

V gene: TRBV25-1
D gene: .
J gene: TRBJ1-6
clone size: .
CDR3 protein: CASRTGLFTLHF

V gene: TRBV3-1/TRBV3-2
D gene: .
J gene: TRBJ1-1
clone size: .
CDR3 protein: CASSPTPGQGPNSEAFF

V gene: TRBV5-1
D gene: TRBD1
J gene: TRBJ2-1
clone size: .
CDR3 protein: CASSLQGAYNEQFF

V gene: TRBV2
D gene: .
J gene: TRBJ1-2
clone size: once
CDR3 protein: CASSARESGYTF

V gene: TRBV3-1/TRBV3-2
D gene: TRBD2
J gene: TRBJ2-7
clone size: .
CDR3 protein: CASSHERPGLGRSYEQYF

V gene: TRBV7-2
D gene: TRBD2
J gene: TRBJ2-2
clone size: .
CDR3 protein: CASSLLFVKRDNTGELFF

V gene: TRBV15
D gene: TRBD2
J gene: TRBJ2-3
clone size: .
CDR3 protein: CATSRDRFRLAGVSDTQYF

V gene: TRBV7-2
D gene: .
J gene: TRBJ2-7
clone size: .
CDR3 protein: CASSHDIGSYEQYF

V gene: TRBV19
D gene: TRBD2
J gene: TRBJ2-5
clone size: once
CDR3 protein: CASNGLAAGEETQYF

V gene: TRBV15
D gene: TRBD1
J gene: TRBJ2-3
clone size: .
CDR3 protein: CATNPGLQGAWTDTQYF

V gene: TRBV7-6
D gene: TRBD2
J gene: TRBJ2-2
clone size: .
CDR3 protein: CASSLGVYGRVNTGELFF

V gene: TRBV24-1
D gene: .
J gene: TRBJ2-5
clone size: .
CDR3 protein: CATSDSLTSLLETQYF

V gene: TRBV5-1
D gene: TRBD1
J gene: TRBJ2-5
clone size: .
CDR3 protein: CASSWGQGPQETQYF

V gene: TRBV9
D gene: TRBD1
J gene: TRBJ2-3
clone size: .
CDR3 protein: CASSQTGDTDTQYF

V gene: TRBV6-1
D gene: .
J gene: TRBJ1-6
clone size: .
CDR3 protein: CASSEEGRNSPLHF

V gene: TRBV30
D gene: .
J gene: TRBJ1-1
clone size: few
CDR3 protein: CAWTVVGVNTEAFF

V gene: TRBV30
D gene: .
J gene: TRBJ2-1
clone size: .
CDR3 protein: CAWRKTAYNEQFF

V gene: TRBV10-1
D gene: TRBD1
J gene: TRBJ1-1
clone size: .
CDR3 protein: CASRIQGARETEAFF

V gene: TRBV10-3
D gene: TRBD1
J gene: TRBJ2-1
clone size: .
CDR3 protein: CAISTHRDSNEQFF

V gene: TRBV7-2
D gene: .
J gene: TRBJ1-4
clone size: .
CDR3 protein: CASSLALAGSEKLFF

V gene: TRBV19
D gene: .
J gene: TRBJ1-1
clone size: .
CDR3 protein: CASSPRGASRGMNTEAFF

V gene: TRBV5-4
D gene: .
J gene: TRBJ1-3
clone size: .
CDR3 protein: CASSQDYRDSGNTIYF

V gene: TRBV11-2
D gene: .
J gene: TRBJ1-6
clone size: once
CDR3 protein: CASTSLSNSPLHF

V gene: TRBV5-4
D gene: TRBD1
J gene: TRBJ2-1
clone size: .
CDR3 protein: CASNAQRGPGNEQFF